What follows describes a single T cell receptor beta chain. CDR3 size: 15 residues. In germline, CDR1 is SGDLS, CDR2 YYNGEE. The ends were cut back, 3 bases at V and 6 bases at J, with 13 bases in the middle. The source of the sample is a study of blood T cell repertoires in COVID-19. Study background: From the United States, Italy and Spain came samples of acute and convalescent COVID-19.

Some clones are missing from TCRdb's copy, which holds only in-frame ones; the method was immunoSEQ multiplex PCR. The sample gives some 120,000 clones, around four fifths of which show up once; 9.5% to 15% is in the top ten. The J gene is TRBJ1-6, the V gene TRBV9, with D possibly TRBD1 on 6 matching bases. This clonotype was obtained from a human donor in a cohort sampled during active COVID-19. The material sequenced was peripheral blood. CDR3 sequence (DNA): TGTGCCAGCAGCGGGGACAATGGAGCTAATTCACCCCTCCACTTT. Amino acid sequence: CASSGDNGANSPLHF.